Sequencing of this T cell receptor beta chain was carried out in a study of cytomegalovirus exposure and HLA in healthy donors. V lost 0 bases and J lost 0; bases outside the gene matches: 2. Germline values: CDR1 MNHEY, CDR2 SVGAGI. The CDR3 totals 15 residues. In the PCR, 60 Vbeta and 13 Jbeta primers were used. The data were produced by immunoSEQ multiplex PCR, yet TCRdb's version contains in-frame clones alone and is incomplete. The profile shows some 130,000 clones, approximately 78% of them singletons. Sequencing was done on a sample of PBMCs. This TCR was recovered from a middle-aged woman in good health and CMV-seropositive. The gene calls are TRBV6-5 and TRBJ2-7; 7 bases match TRBD2. The CDR3 loop reads CASSYSGGSSYEQYF. The CDR3 DNA is TGTGCCAGCAGTTACTCCGGGGGGTCCTCCTACGAGCAGTACTTC.